Included here is one TCR beta chain sequence, with context. Antigen unknown. The CDR3 totals 17 residues. Per germline, CDR1 SGDLS and CDR2 YYNGEE. Losses at the gene ends were 3 bases for V and 6 bases for J; bases not matched to a gene: 9. TCRbeta library construction was performed incorporating unique molecular identifiers. TCRdb re-called the PCR reads with MiXCR, one entry per CDR3 protein. The sample carries some 300,000 distinct CDR3 sequences, about 9.4% recorded once. This record comes from a study of T-cell reconstitution after alpha-beta-depleted transplantation in children. Regarding the study as a whole: Several hundred rapidly expanded clones from non-depleted graft cells reportedly supplied alpha-beta T cells about two months post-transplant. Several patients had high TCRbeta diversity at day 60; it came from surviving recipient T cells and thymic progenitors.

The source material was PBMCs, sampled before TCRalphabeta/CD19-depleted stem cell transplant. The clonotype was recovered from a boy under three years old with acute myeloid leukemia, due to receive a stem cell transplant. The J gene is TRBJ2-2, the V gene TRBV9; 12 nucleotides agree with TRBD2. CDR3 amino acids: CASSAPTSGSMAGELFF. DNA of the CDR3: TGTGCCAGCAGCGCGCCGACTAGCGGGAGCATGGCCGGGGAGCTGTTTTTT.